Reported below is one T cell receptor beta chain. What it recognizes is unknown. These data come from a study of T-cell reconstitution after alpha-beta-depleted transplantation in children. Study observations and caveats: About two months after transplant, alpha-beta T cells reportedly came from several hundred expanded graft clones. When one year had passed after transplant, most T-cell counts and diversity came from newly produced T cells. Diversity of TCRbeta at day 60 was high in some patients, arising from surviving recipient T cells and thymic progenitors.

This sample's TCRbeta library carried unique molecular identifier barcodes. TCRdb re-derived calls from the PCR reads in MiXCR, one entry per CDR3 protein. The sample records just over 950,000 distinct CDR3 sequences, roughly 29% being singletons. The V gene's germline CDR1 is SGHRS and CDR2 YFSETQ. This CDR3 has 15 amino acids. V was trimmed by 0 bases and J by 4 bases, leaving 11 bases between them. V usage is TRBV5-1 and J usage is TRBJ2-1, with D perhaps TRBD1 (6 bases). The receptor was derived from a boy under three years old who had a stem cell transplant for SCID, so the T cells may come from the graft donor. The sample here was PBMCs, mostly from graft donor cells, taken 360 days after TCRalphabeta/CD19-depleted stem cell transplant. The chain's CDR3 is CASSLVRTEYNEQFF. CDR3 DNA: TGCGCCAGCAGCTTGGTCCGGACAGAATACAATGAGCAGTTCTTC.